Listed here are 5 T cell receptor beta chains from one sample, sequenced in a study of blood T cell repertoires in COVID-19. Produced via immunoSEQ multiplex PCR; TCRdb's table is partial and in-frame only. The data show approximately 280,000 clones, with about nine tenths seen just once and 2% to 2.5% held by the top ten. Sequencing was done on a sample of peripheral blood. The source of these receptors is a middle-aged man with acute or convalescent COVID-19.

Only a few counts were recorded for this clone. The V gene is TRBV10-2, the J gene TRBJ2-2, with 8 bases matching TRBD1. Germline V gives CDR1 WSHSY, CDR2 SAAADI. The CDR3 extends over 15 amino acids. V lost 0 bases and J lost 4; bases outside the gene matches: 1. CDR3 amino acids: CASSESTGGTGELFF. Here the CDR3 DNA reads TGCGCCAGCAGTGAGTCTACAGGGGGCACCGGGGAGCTGTTTTTT.

This chain joins TRBV24-1 and TRBJ1-2, with 8 bases aligning to TRBD1. This CDR3 has 17 residues. The germline V gene has CDR1 KGHDR and CDR2 SFDVKD. After removal of 4 bases from V and 4 bases from J, the junction contained 13 bases not matched to a gene. This CDR3 is CATSDPGTGKGGYGYTF. CDR3 DNA: TGTGCCACCAGTGACCCCGGGACAGGCAAAGGGGGCTATGGCTACACCTTC.

The gene calls are TRBV27 and TRBJ1-2; no clear D gene. V dropped 3 bases and J dropped 8 bases, with 13 bases sitting between them. Per the germline V gene, CDR1 is MNHEY and CDR2 is SMNVEV (reference sequence). The CDR3 consists of 13 residues. The CDR3 spells CASSFDFEAGYTF. The CDR3 bases are TGTGCCAGCAGTTTCGATTTTGAGGCGGGCTACACCTTC.

J is TRBJ2-3 and V is TRBV5-1; TRBD2 matches at 8 bases. The J segment lost 0 bases and the V segment lost 4 bases, leaving 1 base of the junction unmatched. CDR1 is SGHRS and CDR2 is YFSETQ in the germline V gene. This CDR3 has 14 amino acids. As DNA, the CDR3 is TGCGCCAGCAGCCAGCGGGGGAGCACAGATACGCAGTATTTT. This gives the protein CASSQRGSTDTQYF.

V is TRBV27 and J is TRBJ1-2; perhaps TRBD1 as D (5 bases). Deletions cut 6 bases from V and 3 bases from J, with 23 bases between. Germline-derived CDR1 and CDR2 are MNHEY and SMNVEV (reference sequence). The CDR3 runs 17 residues. CDR3 protein: CASRTTEGRSPDYGYTF. The CDR3 nucleotides read TGTGCCAGCAGGACGACAGAGGGGAGGTCTCCCGACTATGGCTACACCTTC.